Following are 25 T cell receptor beta chains from one sample sequenced in a study of blood T cell repertoires in COVID-19 (dated by TCRdb to about 2020). The library was made by the immunoSEQ multiplex PCR assay. TCRdb took this table from immuneACCESS and kept in-frame rearrangements with V and J called. Such tables lack part of the clones; where checked against another copy, unresolved V genes explain under half of the gap, and the rest is unexplained. This sample lists under 250,000 clones; 65% to 90% were detected once. The ten largest clonotypes hold approximately 10% of the sample. The sample consisted of peripheral blood. These receptors were obtained from a man over 45 with active or convalescent COVID-19.

The V and J genes are TRBV29-1 and TRBJ1-1; TRBD1 matches 8 bases. Germline trimming cut 6 bases from V and 5 bases from J; bases unmatched to any gene: 11. The length of the CDR3 is 14 residues. Germline lookup yields CDR1 SQVTM and CDR2 ANQGSEA. The CDR3 nucleotides read TGCAGCGTCACGGGAACAGGGGGGAAGACTGAAGCTTTCTTT. Translation gives CSVTGTGGKTEAFF.

The rearrangement links TRBV20-1 to TRBJ2-4; TRBD1 is a possible D gene (6 bases). Germline CDR1 DFQATT, CDR2 SNEGSKA (reference sequence). CDR3 length equals 10 residues. Trimming removed 6 bases from V and 8 bases from J, with 8 bases in between. Here the CDR3 reads CSAQGYIQYF. The CDR3 bases are TGCAGTGCCCAGGGGTACATTCAGTACTTC.

This clone was observed a single time. The chain has TRBV28 and TRBJ1-1; a possible D gene is TRBD1 (6 bases). This CDR3 has 15 amino acids. Germline loops: CDR1 MDHEN, CDR2 SYDVKM. V gave up 1 base and J gave up 8 bases, with 17 bases separating them. The CDR3 is CASSLSDDTRGEAFF. DNA of the CDR3: TGTGCCAGCAGTTTATCGGACGACACGAGGGGGGAAGCTTTCTTT.

This clone was seen a single time. The chain employs TRBV2 and TRBJ1-3, with D perhaps matching TRBD1 (6 bases). The CDR3 has 14 amino acids. Germline-derived CDR1 and CDR2 are SNHLY and FYNNEI. Trimming pared 6 bases from V and 0 bases from J, leaving 9 bases between. DNA of the CDR3: TGTGCCAGCAGGGACAGTTCCTCTGGAAACACCATATATTTT. Translation gives CASRDSSSGNTIYF.

This clone was seen just once. The rearrangement links TRBV11-2 to TRBJ1-3, with TRBD1 as a possible D gene (6 bases). Germline V CDR1 and CDR2: SGHAT, FQNNGV. CDR3 length: 15 amino acids. The V end lost 2 bases, the J end lost 0 bases, and 8 bases lay between the germline ends. CDR3 nucleotides: TGTGCCAGCAGCTTACAGGGGAGCTCTGGAAACACCATATATTTT. It specifies CASSLQGSSGNTIYF.

The rearrangement links TRBV12-3 or TRBV12-4 to TRBJ1-2; D is undetermined. V lost 6 bases and J 5 bases, leaving 7 bases between the germline ends. The CDR3 runs to 11 residues. The DNA of the CDR3 is TGTGCCAGCAGACTAGATTATGGCTACACCTTC. Translated, it gives CASRLDYGYTF.

For the CDR3, the DNA is TGTGCCAGCAGCCAAACGACTAGCGGTAATTGGGAGACCCAGTACTTC. This sequence encodes CASSQTTSGNWETQYF. The gene calls are TRBV11-3 and TRBJ2-5; 9 bases line up with TRBD2. This CDR3 has 16 amino acids. Trimming removed 5 bases from V and 5 bases from J; junction bases left unmatched: 12. From germline, CDR1 is SGHNT and CDR2 YENEEA.

The chain recombines TRBV6-2 or TRBV6-3 with TRBJ2-3, with TRBD2 matching over 7 bases. The V gene end was trimmed by 6 bases and the J gene end by 0 bases; junction bases not matched to a gene: 3. CDR1 is MNHEY, CDR2 SVGEGT, per germline. The CDR3 has 14 amino acids. Here the CDR3 DNA reads TGTGCCAGCAGCCAAGCGGGGAGCACAGATACGCAGTATTTT. This translates into CASSQAGSTDTQYF.

This sequence joins TRBV3-1 (or the pseudogene TRBV3-2) and TRBJ2-7, with 12 bases aligning to TRBD2. The germline V gene has CDR1 LGHDT and CDR2 YNNKEL (reference sequence). This CDR3 comprises 21 residues. The ends lost 0 bases at V and 2 bases at J; junction bases unmatched: 17. The CDR3 sequence is CASSQDILAGGLAIVAYEQYV. The DNA of the CDR3 is TGTGCCAGCAGCCAAGATATACTAGCGGGGGGTTTGGCGATCGTCGCCTACGAGCAGTACGTC.

V and J are TRBV7-8 and TRBJ2-1, with D perhaps matching TRBD2 (5 bases). This CDR3 is 15 amino acids long. CDR1 is SGHVS and CDR2 is FQNEAQ in the germline V gene. V lost 1 base and J 2 bases, leaving 9 bases between the germline ends. The chain's CDR3 is CASSLGGSPYNEQFF. The CDR3 DNA is TGTGCCAGCAGCTTAGGAGGGAGTCCCTACAATGAGCAGTTCTTC.

This chain connects TRBV18 to TRBJ1-2; D possibly corresponds to TRBD1 (5 bases). Germline CDR1 KGHSH, CDR2 LQKENI. The CDR3 contains 15 residues. V lost 3 bases to trimming and J lost 8 bases, with 19 bases between them. The CDR3 loop reads CASSPPSVRAYGYTF. CDR3 nucleotides: TGTGCCAGCTCACCTCCATCGGTCAGGGCATACGGCTACACCTTC.

This clone occurred once. This rearrangement joins TRBV6-5 to TRBJ1-2; D remains unclear. Germline V gives CDR1 MNHEY, CDR2 SVGAGI. CDR3 length: 15 residues. The V and J ends lost 0 bases and 4 bases respectively, with 12 bases between them. CDR3 in amino acids: CASSYSWQSGYGYTF. The CDR3 region has the DNA TGTGCCAGCAGTTACTCGTGGCAGTCTGGCTATGGCTACACCTTC.

The chain uses TRBV5-1 and TRBJ2-3, with D possibly being TRBD2 (7 bases). The germline V gene has CDR1 SGHRS and CDR2 YFSETQ. With 5 bases removed from V and 2 bases from J, the gap between germline ends came to 12 bases. The CDR3 has 14 residues. In DNA, the CDR3 is TGCGCCAGCAGTACGGGGGGCAACACAGATACGCAGTATTTT. Amino acid sequence: CASSTGGNTDTQYF.

The chain uses TRBV28 and TRBJ2-1; TRBD2 is a possible D gene (6 bases). This CDR3 has 15 amino acids. Looked up from germline, CDR1 is MDHEN and CDR2 is SYDVKM. Deletions cut 3 bases from V and 2 bases from J, with 11 bases between. CDR3: CASSLDGSTYNEQFF. CDR3 DNA: TGTGCCAGCAGTTTGGACGGGAGTACCTACAATGAGCAGTTCTTC.

V usage is TRBV5-1 and J usage is TRBJ2-1; D is possibly TRBD1 (6 bases). V dropped 4 bases and J dropped 7 bases, with 12 bases sitting between them. The CDR3 has 13 residues. CDR1 is SGHRS, CDR2 YFSETQ, per germline. The CDR3 DNA is TGCGCCAGCAGCGGCCAGGGGACGAATGAGCAGTTCTTC. Translating it yields CASSGQGTNEQFF.

This clone was counted once. The genes are TRBV11-2 and TRBJ1-1; D is ambiguous. Between the trimmed V and J ends, which lost 6 bases and 0 bases, there was a span of 14 bases. CDR3 length equals 15 residues. Germline CDR1 is SGHAT and CDR2 is FQNNGV. CDR3 region: CASSSGRPLNTEAFF. The CDR3 DNA reads TGTGCCAGCAGTAGCGGACGTCCTTTGAACACTGAAGCTTTCTTT.

This clone was seen a few times. The CDR3 DNA sequence: TGCGCCAGCAGCCGGACTAGCGGGAGGAGTGAAGGGCAGTTCTTC. This encodes CASSRTSGRSEGQFF. The chain links TRBV5-1 to TRBJ2-1, with TRBD2 identical over 14 bases. The junction had 9 bases not matched to a gene; V was cut back by 4 bases and J by 12 bases. The germline V gene encodes CDR1 SGHRS and CDR2 YFSETQ. CDR3 length: 15 residues.

The chain couples TRBV27 to TRBJ2-7; tentative D call: TRBD2 (6 bases). From germline, CDR1 is MNHEY and CDR2 SMNVEV (reference sequence). Trimming shortened V by 3 bases and J by 3 bases, and 15 bases separated the two germline ends. CDR3 length: 15 residues. This chain's CDR3 is CASSFAGTDGYEQYF. In DNA form, the CDR3 reads TGTGCCAGCAGTTTTGCGGGGACTGACGGCTACGAGCAGTACTTC.

This clone was found once. The chain couples TRBV28 to TRBJ1-2; a possible D gene is TRBD1 (6 bases). Trimming cost V 2 bases and J 5 bases, with 12 bases left between them. Germline CDR1 reads MDHEN; CDR2 reads SYDVKM. The CDR3 spans 14 residues. The CDR3 DNA is TGTGCCAGCAGTTTAGCCGGGACACAGTATGGCTACACCTTC. It yields the protein CASSLAGTQYGYTF.

V and J are TRBV5-6 and TRBJ1-3; D unclear. The germline V gene encodes CDR1 SGHDT and CDR2 YYEEEE. The CDR3 sequence is 13 residues long. The ends were cut back, 3 bases at V and 4 bases at J, with 8 bases in the middle. In DNA, the CDR3 is TGTGCCAGCAGCTCCGGGTGGGGAAACACCATATATTTT. Amino acid sequence: CASSSGWGNTIYF.

The V call is TRBV29-1, the J call TRBJ2-5; 8 bases fit TRBD2. The V gene end was trimmed by 1 base and the J gene end by 3 bases; junction bases not matched to a gene: 4. CDR1 SQVTM and CDR2 ANQGSEA come from the germline V gene. This CDR3 spans 14 amino acids. The CDR3 DNA sequence: TGCAGCGTTGAAGGGGGCGGGGGGAAAGAGACCCAGTACTTC. This codes for CSVEGGGGKETQYF.

The CDR3: CASGSVRLSRGYEQYF. The CDR3 bases are TGTGCCAGTGGATCCGTCAGACTATCTCGGGGCTACGAGCAGTACTTC. The rearrangement joins TRBV5-6 to TRBJ2-7, with D possibly matching TRBD2 (5 bases). This CDR3 comprises 16 residues. The germline V and J ends were trimmed by 8 bases and 3 bases, with 24 bases remaining between them. The germline V gene encodes CDR1 SGHDT and CDR2 YYEEEE.

The V and J genes are TRBV6-2 or TRBV6-3 and TRBJ1-1; unclear D gene. CDR3 length: 13 residues. Per the germline V gene, CDR1 is MNHEY and CDR2 is SVGEGT. Trimming took off 4 bases at V and 1 base at J, with 7 bases between the two ends. CDR3 in DNA: TGTGCCAGCAGTTTCGAGGGGAACACTGAAGCTTTCTTT. Translated: CASSFEGNTEAFF.

This clone was detected a few times. The V and J genes are TRBV3-1 (or the pseudogene TRBV3-2) and TRBJ1-1, with D perhaps TRBD1 (5 bases). The CDR3 loop spans 15 amino acids. From germline, CDR1 is LGHDT and CDR2 YNNKEL (reference sequence). V dropped 0 bases and J dropped 6 bases, with 14 bases sitting between them. CDR3 nucleotides: TGTGCCAGCAGCCAAGAGTGGGGGGGTAGGGCTGAAGCTTTCTTT. Amino acids: CASSQEWGGRAEAFF.

This chain uses TRBV2 with TRBJ2-5, with TRBD1 matching 9 bases. Germline V lookup: CDR1 SNHLY, CDR2 FYNNEI. This CDR3 is 15 amino acids long. J lost 5 bases, V lost 6 bases, and 10 bases had no gene match. The CDR3 region is CASRKDRGGGETQYF. The CDR3 bases are TGTGCCAGCAGGAAGGACAGGGGAGGAGGGGAGACCCAGTACTTC.